This paragraph reports one T cell receptor (beta chain). The data derive from a study of monozygotic twins with cystic fibrosis. This CDR3 region has 12 residues. In germline, CDR1 is GTSNPN, CDR2 SVGIG (reference sequence). V was clipped by 4 bases and J by 1 base, with 7 bases between them. Produced via immunoSEQ multiplex PCR; TCRdb's table is partial and in-frame only. The data hold fewer than 20,000 clones, with roughly nine tenths observed a single time. The rearrangement links TRBV30 to TRBJ1-1; no firm D call. The sequenced sample consisted of blood. This TCR derives from a girl aged 2-10 years with cystic fibrosis. The chain's CDR3 is CAWIDWNTEAFF. For the CDR3, the DNA is TGTGCCTGGATCGACTGGAACACTGAAGCTTTCTTT.